Sequencing of this T cell receptor beta chain was carried out in a study of blood T cell repertoires in COVID-19. Overall study: The analysed material was cDNA or gDNA that came from T cells, B-cell-depleted T cells, or PBMCs.

There are 15 residues in the CDR3. The ends lost 3 bases at V and 4 bases at J; junction bases unmatched: 7. The germline V gene encodes CDR1 DFQATT and CDR2 SNEGSKA (reference sequence). Enrollees, roughly 18 to 95 years old, lived in 25 or so US areas. Participants had their cohort set by participant-reported clinical history. The authors' processing: Estimation of nucleated cell counts relied on the amplification of reference gene primers. Data came from immunoSEQ multiplex PCR; TCRdb stores just in-frame clones and leaves some out. V and J calls and clone size are as listed in that table; D and trimming were resolved from the DNA. The top ten clones hold 0.95% to 1.5% of a sample with a few hundred thousand clones, over 80% of them seen once.

Sequenced: PBMCs or T cells enriched from blood (not recorded which). This sequence joins TRBV20-1 and TRBJ2-3, with 10 bases identical to TRBD2. The clonotype was recovered from a human donor in a cohort exposed to, infected with or recovered from COVID-19 (not recorded which). The donor label of this sample is uncertain. The CDR3 sequence: CSASPLAGEADTQYF. CDR3 nucleotide sequence: TGCAGTGCTAGTCCCCTAGCGGGGGAGGCAGATACGCAGTATTTT.